These T cell receptor beta chains were read from a single sample in a study of technical replicates of blood from several donors. The protocol was immunoSEQ multiplex PCR, while the TCRdb copy is restricted to in-frame clones and leaves out a portion. The table lists about 54,000 clones, roughly 94% of them singletons, with approximately 0.2% in the top ten. The sequencing input was T cells isolated from PBMCs. The receptors come from a human donor in good health. Each CDR3 is given with its conserved first and last residue. Each record gives: V gene, clone size, CDR3 protein. The size field is filled for only some rows; it gives once, few, many or a size class.

v_gene: TRBV12-5; abundance: .; CDR3aa: CASGLNTATGPSYTF
v_gene: TRBV11-3; abundance: few; CDR3aa: CASRNRGRTEAFF
v_gene: TRBV5-1; abundance: .; CDR3aa: CASSSGLADSRGFF
v_gene: TRBV10-3; abundance: .; CDR3aa: CAIRPQGGEETQYF
v_gene: TRBV18; abundance: .; CDR3aa: CASSPTGGNQPQHF
v_gene: TRBV5-1; abundance: .; CDR3aa: CASSLGTVSGYGYTF
v_gene: TRBV28; abundance: .; CDR3aa: CASSFGITGGGPTSGPTYEQYF
v_gene: TRBV7-9; abundance: .; CDR3aa: CASIWGGNTEAFF
v_gene: TRBV18; abundance: .; CDR3aa: CASSSLTRLAGGPFEQYF
v_gene: TRBV5-1; abundance: .; CDR3aa: CASSLGDRPHEQYF
v_gene: TRBV28; abundance: once; CDR3aa: CASSSSGNEQFF
v_gene: TRBV7-9; abundance: .; CDR3aa: CASSLGEQGPHYGYTF
v_gene: TRBV6-5; abundance: .; CDR3aa: CASSKQGAYEQYF
v_gene: TRBV10-2; abundance: .; CDR3aa: CASSDLFGLTPHSYEQYF
v_gene: TRBV5-4; abundance: .; CDR3aa: CASSGPGGEKYEQYF
v_gene: TRBV18; abundance: .; CDR3aa: CASSDNRAGFLDYGYTF
v_gene: TRBV28; abundance: .; CDR3aa: CAIRPERGGNEQFF
v_gene: TRBV9; abundance: .; CDR3aa: CASSAGELPYEQYF
v_gene: TRBV5-5; abundance: .; CDR3aa: CASSLPGPNTEAFF
v_gene: TRBV6-5; abundance: once; CDR3aa: CASRNRGLTGELFF